The T cell receptor (beta chain) described here comes from a study of shared clonotypes between healthy human individuals. Turning to the study itself: Researchers assigned three CD4 naive, three CD4 memory, two CD8 naive and one CD8 memory plate to each donor.

The CDR3 covers 19 residues. The junction had 10 bases not matched to a gene; V was cut back by 0 bases and J by 2 bases. Per the germline V gene, CDR1 is KGHSH and CDR2 is LQKENI. Concerning this clone itself: Antigen: not known.

The repertoire was sequenced with immunoSEQ multiplex PCR; TCRdb's copy has only in-frame clones and lacks some. The table lists about 1.5 million clones, nearly 99% of them singletons, with 0.45% in the top ten. General study results and limits: Specimens sampled were limited to blood, with tissue repertoires likely differing.

CD45RA-negative memory and CD45RA+ naive subsets were split from the CD4+ cells. Input material: naive CD4+ T cells sorted from blood. Subset defined: CD45RA+ positively selected. This TCR was sampled from a man aged 25 to 40 in good health. The chain recombines TRBV18 with TRBJ2-7; 13 bases match TRBD2. The CDR3 spells CASSPPRTSGRNLAYEQYF. The CDR3 region has the DNA TGTGCCAGCTCACCACCGAGGACTAGCGGGAGAAATCTGGCCTACGAGCAGTACTTC.